This entry is about one TCR beta chain. Only in-frame clones appear in the TCRdb table, and some are missing; sequencing was by immunoSEQ multiplex PCR. The sample lists tens of thousands of clones; approximately 86% were seen once. This entry is derived from a study of control samples from healthy donors and cancer patients. With 10 bases clipped from V and 2 bases from J, the junction kept 10 bases outside the gene matches. CDR1 and CDR2 (germline): MDHEN, SYDVKM. CDR3 length: 15 amino acids. Sequencing was carried out using PBMCs. The chain has TRBV28 and TRBJ2-3; 9 bases line up with TRBD2. This clonotype was sampled from a man aged 55 to 70 with head and neck cancer. CDR3 loop: CATRPVAGDTDTQYF. In nucleotides, the CDR3 is TGTGCCACCCGTCCCGTAGCGGGGGACACAGATACGCAGTATTTT.